The clone carrying this T cell receptor beta chain was counted a few times. Its antigen is undetermined. This sample was taken from a study of identical twins. Via MiXCR, TCRdb re-called the 5' RACE reads, giving one row per CDR3 protein. Of roughly 230,000 distinct CDR3 sequences in the sample, about 8.5% are singletons; the top ten hold 3%. V was clipped by 2 bases and J by 0 bases, with 5 bases between them. The CDR3 runs to 15 residues. Germline V CDR1 and CDR2: SGHTA, FQGTGA. Overall study findings and caveats: A partial confounding effect on zero-insertion analyses could come from invariant MAIT and iNKT cells.

This sample also belongs to another study, concerning yellow fever vaccine responses in identical twins.

Input material: CD8+ T cells sorted from blood. This clonotype originated in a woman in her late teens or twenties in good health. J is TRBJ2-6 and V is TRBV7-3; D unclear. The CDR3 reads CASSLAASGANVLTF. CDR3 sequence (DNA): TGTGCCAGCAGCTTAGCGGCCTCTGGGGCCAACGTCCTGACTTTC.